Following are 15 T cell receptor beta chains from one sample sequenced in a study of T-cell memory formation after mild COVID-19. MiXCR, run by TCRdb on the 5' RACE reads, gives a single entry per CDR3 protein. Of approximately 350,000 distinct CDR3 sequences detected, around 30% appear once; the ten largest clones hold roughly 13%. Material: PBMCs or a T cell subset sorted from them (not recorded which). These TCRs come from an adult woman who had mild COVID-19 (a few samples of this study predate the infection). Cell type and time point are not known.

This chain connects TRBV3-1 to TRBJ2-1; D could derive from TRBD1 or TRBD2 (6 bases each). Germline CDR1 and CDR2: LGHDT and YNNKEL (reference sequence). The ends were cut back, 4 bases at V and 10 bases at J, with 17 bases in the middle. The CDR3 is made up of 14 amino acids. The CDR3 is CASSPPRERGEQFF. In nucleotides, the CDR3 is TGTGCCAGCAGCCCGCCACGGGAGAGGGGGGAGCAGTTCTTC.

This chain connects TRBV12-3 or TRBV12-4 to TRBJ2-7; maybe TRBD2 (6 bases). The ends were cut back, 3 bases at V and 0 bases at J, with 18 bases in the middle. This CDR3 has 17 residues. CDR3 region: CASSFGGGARSSYEQYF. CDR3 nucleotide sequence: TGTGCCAGCAGTTTCGGTGGAGGGGCCAGGAGCTCCTACGAGCAGTACTTC.

This clonotype occurred a few times. The chain recombines TRBV5-1 with TRBJ1-1; TRBD1 agrees at 8 bases. Unmatched junction bases numbered 5, after V lost 5 bases and J lost 2 bases. This CDR3 spans 14 amino acids. Looked up from germline, CDR1 is SGHRS and CDR2 is YFSETQ. CDR3 sequence reads: CASSYRGINTEAFF. DNA for the CDR3: TGCGCCAGCAGTTACAGGGGGATAAACACTGAAGCTTTCTTT.

V usage is TRBV5-1 and J usage is TRBJ2-2; 7 nucleotides line up with TRBD1. J was trimmed by 7 bases and V by 1 base; bases with no gene match: 10. The CDR3 has 16 amino acids. Germline V gives CDR1 SGHRS, CDR2 YFSETQ. CDR3 DNA sequence: TGCGCCAGCAGCTTGCGGCAGGGGGTTATCGACGGGGAGCTGTTTTTT. Amino acid sequence: CASSLRQGVIDGELFF.

This sequence joins TRBV7-8 and TRBJ2-3; weak D call: TRBD2 (5 bases). Germline V gene sequence: CDR1 SGHVS, CDR2 FQNEAQ. The CDR3 covers 15 residues. Trimming removed 0 bases at V and 0 bases at J, with 7 bases between. In DNA, the CDR3 is TGTGCCAGCAGCTTAGCCCGGGGAAGCACAGATACGCAGTATTTT. Amino acid sequence: CASSLARGSTDTQYF.

This chain links TRBV7-2 with TRBJ1-2; a possible D gene is TRBD1 (5 bases). Trimming removed 3 bases from V and 4 bases from J, with 9 bases in between. The CDR3 has 13 amino acids. Germline CDR1 and CDR2: SGHTA and FQGNSA. The CDR3: CASSFGGAYGYTF. As DNA, the CDR3 is TGTGCCAGCAGCTTTGGAGGGGCCTATGGCTACACCTTC. The full variable domain, in which reference TRBV7-2 and TRBJ1-2 provide the parts outside the CDR3, is GAGVSQSPSNKVTEKGKDVELRCDPISGHTALYWYRQSLGQGLEFLIYFQGNSAPDKSGLPSDRFSAERTGGSVSTLTIQRTQQEDSAVYLCASSFGGAYGYTFGSGTRLTVV.

This chain connects TRBV20-1 to TRBJ2-3; 10 bases map to TRBD2. Germline V gene sequence: CDR1 DFQATT, CDR2 SNEGSKA (reference sequence). CDR3 length: 16 amino acids. V was clipped by 0 bases and J by 5 bases; unmatched bases: 8. In DNA form, the CDR3 reads TGCAGTGCTAGAGATCCCACTAGCGGGGCTGGAGATACGCAGTATTTT. Translation gives CSARDPTSGAGDTQYF.

The V gene is TRBV12-3 or TRBV12-4, the J gene TRBJ2-2; 7 bases agree with TRBD1. The CDR3 covers 19 residues. V was pared by 6 bases and J by 1 base, with 17 bases of the junction left unmatched. The CDR3: CASSPTLGQLRENTGELFF. The DNA of the CDR3 is TGTGCCAGCAGCCCAACCCTGGGACAGTTGAGGGAGAACACCGGGGAGCTGTTTTTT.

This sequence joins TRBV7-3 and TRBJ2-5, with 8 bases aligning to TRBD1. The CDR3 consists of 17 residues. The germline gives CDR1 SGHTA, CDR2 FQGTGA. V gave up 4 bases and J gave up 1 base; unmatched junction bases: 11. This chain's CDR3 is CASSYPTGETFQETQYF. In nucleotides, the CDR3 is TGTGCCAGCAGCTACCCGACAGGGGAAACCTTCCAAGAGACCCAGTACTTC.

This chain uses TRBV24-1 with TRBJ1-5, with D possibly being TRBD1 (6 bases). This CDR3 comprises 14 residues. Germline CDR1 KGHDR, CDR2 SFDVKD. V shed 5 bases and J shed 7 bases, with 14 bases lying between them. The CDR3 region has the DNA TGTGCCACCAGTGGAGGGGGTACTAGCCAGCCCCAGCATTTT. It codes for CATSGGGTSQPQHF.

The CDR3 DNA is TGCAGCGCCGGGGTTCATGCCTACGAGCAGTACTTC. Protein sequence: CSAGVHAYEQYF. The genes are TRBV29-1 and TRBJ2-7, with D perhaps TRBD2 (5 bases). There are 12 residues in the CDR3. Germline CDR1 reads SQVTM; CDR2 reads ANQGSEA. Between the trimmed V and J ends, which lost 7 bases and 2 bases, there was a span of 12 bases.

This clonotype occurred a few times. The V call is TRBV9, the J call TRBJ2-5, with no clear D. Germline lookup yields CDR1 SGDLS and CDR2 YYNGEE. CDR3 size: 16 residues. Trimming took off 0 bases at V and 0 bases at J, with 12 bases between the two ends. CDR3 sequence reads: CASSVAQAPNQETQYF. CDR3 nucleotides: TGTGCCAGCAGCGTAGCCCAGGCTCCGAACCAAGAGACCCAGTACTTC.

This clonotype was detected a few times. The V gene is TRBV6-5, the J gene TRBJ2-1; 10 nucleotides agree with TRBD1. The CDR3 sequence is 15 residues long. V shed 4 bases, J shed 6 bases, and the junction held 6 bases outside the gene matches. Germline V gives CDR1 MNHEY, CDR2 SVGAGI. DNA for the CDR3: TGTGCCAGCAGTTCCCCGGGACAGGGGATCAATGAGCAGTTCTTC. Translating it yields CASSSPGQGINEQFF.

This clonotype was seen only a few times. The chain uses TRBV2 and TRBJ1-3; D unclear. This CDR3 is 14 amino acids long. Trimming cost V 3 bases and J 0 bases, with 6 bases left between them. Germline loops: CDR1 SNHLY, CDR2 FYNNEI. This CDR3 reads CASSDHSSGNTIYF. The DNA of the CDR3 is TGTGCCAGCAGTGACCACAGCTCTGGAAACACCATATATTTT.

V and J are TRBV5-1 and TRBJ2-1; the match to TRBD1 covers 8 bases. The CDR3 loop spans 14 amino acids. Germline trimming cut 4 bases from V and 8 bases from J; bases unmatched to any gene: 8. In germline, CDR1 is SGHRS, CDR2 YFSETQ. CDR3 bases: TGCGCCAGCAGCGCCTACGGACAGGGCGATGAGCAGTTCTTC. Translating gives CASSAYGQGDEQFF.